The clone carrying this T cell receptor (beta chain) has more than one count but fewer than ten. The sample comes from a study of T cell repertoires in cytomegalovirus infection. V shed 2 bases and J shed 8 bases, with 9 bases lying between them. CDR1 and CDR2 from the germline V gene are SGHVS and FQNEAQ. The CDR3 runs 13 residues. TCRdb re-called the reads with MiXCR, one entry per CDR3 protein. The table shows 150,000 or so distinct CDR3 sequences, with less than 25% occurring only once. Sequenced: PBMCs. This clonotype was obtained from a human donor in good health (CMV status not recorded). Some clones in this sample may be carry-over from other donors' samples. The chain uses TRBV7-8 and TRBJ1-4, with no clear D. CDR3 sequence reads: CASSLIFQEKLFF. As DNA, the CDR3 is TGTGCCAGCAGCTTAATCTTCCAGGAAAAACTGTTTTTT.